The next 25 T cell receptor beta chains were all read from a single sample in a study of shared clonotypes between healthy human individuals. Some clones are missing from TCRdb's copy, which holds only in-frame ones; the method was immunoSEQ multiplex PCR. The sample has a few hundred thousand clones, less than 85% seen once. The sample comprised memory CD4+ T cells sorted from blood. Subset described: CD45RA-negative fraction. The origin of the receptors is a man aged 25-40 years in good health.

The rearrangement links TRBV25-1 to TRBJ2-7; TRBD1 matches 7 bases. Germline CDR1 is MGHDK and CDR2 is SYGVNS. CDR3 size: 13 residues. V trimming: 4 bases; J trimming: 3 bases; junction bases outside the gene matches: 3. The CDR3 bases are TGTGCCAGCAGTGCCAGACAGGGCTACGAGCAGTACTTC. It yields the protein CASSARQGYEQYF.

The rearrangement uses TRBV18 and TRBJ2-5; 9 bases are a match to TRBD2. The length of the CDR3 is 15 residues. Per germline, CDR1 KGHSH and CDR2 LQKENI. After removal of 6 bases from V and 1 base from J, the junction contained 6 bases not matched to a gene. As DNA, the CDR3 is TGTGCCAGCTCCGGGCTAGCGGGACTCCAAGAGACCCAGTACTTC. It is translated as CASSGLAGLQETQYF.

This chain uses TRBV4-2 with TRBJ2-7, with TRBD1 matching 8 bases. This CDR3 spans 18 amino acids. V shed 0 bases and J 0 bases; nucleotides not matched to a gene: 10. Germline V gene sequence: CDR1 LGHNA, CDR2 YNFKEQ. The CDR3 DNA reads as TGTGCCAGCAGCCAAGAGACACCAGGGGGCTCCACCTCCTACGAGCAGTACTTC. It yields the protein CASSQETPGGSTSYEQYF.

This clone has a handful of counts. The J gene is TRBJ1-5, the V gene TRBV19; D gene ambiguous. In germline, CDR1 is LNHDA, CDR2 SQIVND (reference sequence). CDR3 size: 12 residues. V lost 0 bases and J lost 9, with 6 bases in between. The chain's CDR3 is CASSIDRGPQHF. The CDR3 DNA follows: TGTGCCAGTAGTATAGACAGAGGGCCCCAGCATTTT.

J is TRBJ2-3 and V is TRBV5-8, with TRBD2 matching 13 bases. The trim removed 4 bases at V and 4 bases at J, leaving 9 bases unmatched. CDR1 and CDR2 (germline): SGHTS, YDEGEE. CDR3 size: 17 residues. CDR3 protein: CASSHQLAGGPSDTQYF. The CDR3, as DNA: TGTGCCAGCAGCCATCAACTAGCGGGAGGGCCGTCAGATACGCAGTATTTT.

The rearrangement joins TRBV6-5 to TRBJ2-1, with 8 bases aligning to TRBD2. Unmatched junction bases numbered 5, after V lost 3 bases and J lost 4 bases. This CDR3 has 15 amino acids. Germline CDR1 MNHEY, CDR2 SVGAGI. The CDR3 here is CASSYLASGYNEQFF. The CDR3 coding sequence is TGTGCCAGCAGTTATCTGGCTAGCGGGTACAATGAGCAGTTCTTC.

This chain uses TRBV5-1 with TRBJ1-6; 7 nucleotides line up with TRBD1. Germline trimming cut 4 bases from V and 6 bases from J; bases unmatched to any gene: 10. CDR3 length: 16 amino acids. In germline, CDR1 is SGHRS, CDR2 YFSETQ. CDR3 DNA: TGCGCCAGCAGCCCGGTTCAGGGGGGTGGTAATTCACCCCTCCACTTT. This encodes CASSPVQGGGNSPLHF.

The CDR3 DNA reads TGTGCCAGCAGAGGACAGGGTTGGACTGAAAAACTGTTTTTT. It translates to CASRGQGWTEKLFF. This chain joins TRBV6-1 and TRBJ1-4, with 8 bases aligning to TRBD1. With V trimmed by 6 bases and J by 7 bases, 7 bases remained unmatched. This CDR3 is 14 amino acids long. The germline gives CDR1 MNHNS, CDR2 SASEGT.

The J gene is TRBJ2-7, the V gene TRBV6-1, with 8 bases fitting TRBD1. There are 14 residues in the CDR3. V shed 5 bases and J 1 base; nucleotides not matched to a gene: 4. CDR1 is MNHNS and CDR2 is SASEGT in the germline V gene. The CDR3 protein is CASSHRTGSYEQYF. The CDR3 DNA sequence: TGTGCCAGCAGTCACAGGACAGGGTCCTACGAGCAGTACTTC.

This clone occurred a few times. This chain links TRBV28 with TRBJ2-2; D is unresolved. V was cut by 2 bases and J by 4 bases, with 5 bases left in between. CDR3 length: 13 residues. Germline CDR1 is MDHEN and CDR2 is SYDVKM. The DNA of the CDR3 is TGTGCCAGCAGTTTAGGGCTCACCGGGGAGCTGTTTTTT. Amino acid sequence: CASSLGLTGELFF.

This chain links TRBV5-1 with TRBJ2-1, with 11 positions matching TRBD2. CDR1 is SGHRS, CDR2 YFSETQ, per germline. The length of the CDR3 is 18 residues. J was trimmed by 4 bases and V by 1 base; bases with no gene match: 10. CDR3 nucleotides: TGCGCCAGCAGCTTGCAGCTAGCGGGAGGCGGTTATTACAATGAGCAGTTCTTC. The encoded protein is CASSLQLAGGGYYNEQFF. Full variable domain (remainder filled in from reference TRBV5-1 and TRBJ2-1): KAGVTQTPRYLIKTRGQQVTLSCSPISGHRSVSWYQQTPGQGLQFLFEYFSETQRNKGNFPGRFSGRQFSNSRSEMNVSTLELGDSALYLCASSLQLAGGGYYNEQFFGPGTRLTVL.

The chain's CDR3 is CASTRQGTGANVLTF. CDR3 coding DNA: TGTGCCAGTACCAGACAGGGTACTGGGGCCAACGTCCTGACTTTC. V and J are TRBV19 and TRBJ2-6, with 7 nucleotides matching TRBD1. V trimming: 7 bases; J trimming: 2 bases; junction bases outside the gene matches: 5. The CDR3 extends over 15 amino acids. The germline gives CDR1 LNHDA, CDR2 SQIVND (reference sequence).

In its sample, this clone was seen once. The chain combines TRBV5-5 with TRBJ2-1, with 13 bases matching TRBD2. The CDR3 is 16 residues long. With V trimmed by 0 bases and J by 4 bases, 1 base remained unmatched. CDR1 SGHKS and CDR2 YYEKEE come from the germline V gene (reference sequence). The CDR3 is CASSLGTSGSYNEQFF. The CDR3 bases are TGTGCCAGCAGCTTGGGGACTAGCGGGAGTTACAATGAGCAGTTCTTC. Variable domain in full (rest from reference TRBV5-5 and TRBJ2-1): DAGVTQSPTHLIKTRGQQVTLRCSPISGHKSVSWYQQVLGQGPQFIFQYYEKEERGRGNFPDRFSARQFPNYSSELNVNALLLGDSALYLCASSLGTSGSYNEQFFGPGTRLTVL.

This clone was seen ten or more times. The CDR3 sequence is CARSLAGGVTDTQYF. The CDR3 DNA reads TGTGCCAGAAGCTTGGCAGGGGGCGTCACAGATACGCAGTATTTT. This sequence joins TRBV5-3 and TRBJ2-3; 8 nucleotides agree with TRBD1. TRBV5-3 belongs to the ORF category, with a function that is uncertain. This CDR3 has 15 residues. Trimming took 0 bases from V and 2 from J; bases not matched to a gene: 2.

J is TRBJ1-1 and V is TRBV28; D not certain. With 7 bases removed from V and 7 bases from J, the gap between germline ends came to 10 bases. The germline gives CDR1 MDHEN, CDR2 SYDVKM. The CDR3 sequence is 11 residues long. The CDR3 spells CASTKQLEAFF. The CDR3 DNA reads as TGTGCCAGCACTAAACAGCTTGAAGCTTTCTTT.

This clone was seen only once. The chain employs TRBV4-3 and TRBJ2-5; D is tentatively TRBD1 or TRBD2 (5 bases each). The germline V gene encodes CDR1 LGHNA and CDR2 YSLEER. V lost 1 base and J lost 1, with 7 bases in between. The CDR3 extends over 14 amino acids. The CDR3 is CASSQGGTQETQYF. In DNA form, the CDR3 reads TGCGCCAGCAGCCAAGGAGGGACCCAAGAGACCCAGTACTTC.

The rearrangement uses TRBV28 and TRBJ2-7, with D tentatively TRBD2 (5 bases). The CDR3 totals 14 residues. Trimming stripped 2 bases from V and 7 bases from J, with 15 bases between. Germline V gene lookup returns CDR1 MDHEN and CDR2 SYDVKM. CDR3 residues: CASSLALLASEQYF. The CDR3, as DNA: TGTGCCAGCAGTTTAGCGTTGTTAGCGTCGGAGCAGTACTTC.

The gene calls are TRBV29-1 and TRBJ2-3; the match to TRBD2 covers 10 bases. Unmatched junction bases numbered 5, after V lost 3 bases and J lost 8 bases. Germline V CDR1 and CDR2: SQVTM, ANQGSEA. The length of the CDR3 is 13 residues. CDR3 protein: CSVDSLAGVTQYF. DNA for the CDR3: TGCAGCGTTGATAGTCTAGCGGGAGTTACGCAGTATTTT.

The chain carries TRBV6-5 and TRBJ2-4, with 7 bases lining up with TRBD2. Trimming removed 4 bases from V and 0 bases from J; junction bases left unmatched: 6. The germline V gene has CDR1 MNHEY and CDR2 SVGAGI. The CDR3 consists of 16 residues. CDR3 residues: CASSSKRGIAKNIQYF. The CDR3 DNA follows: TGTGCCAGCAGTTCGAAGCGGGGTATAGCCAAAAACATTCAGTACTTC.

The chain carries TRBV30 and TRBJ2-5; D call uncertain. This CDR3 comprises 12 residues. Germline V gives CDR1 GTSNPN, CDR2 SVGIG (reference sequence). V was trimmed by 5 bases and J by 7 bases, leaving 14 bases between them. The CDR3 reads CAWHHSYGTQYF. The CDR3 nucleotides read TGTGCCTGGCACCACAGCTACGGGACCCAGTACTTC.

The chain has TRBV11-2 and TRBJ2-1; 13 bases agree with TRBD2. The germline V gene has CDR1 SGHAT and CDR2 FQNNGV. CDR3 length: 18 amino acids. With V trimmed by 7 bases and J by 12 bases, 21 bases remained unmatched. CDR3 nucleotides: TGTGCCAGCATCAAGACTAGCGGGAGGAGGTATGAAGAAAATCGGCAGTTCTTC. Amino acids: CASIKTSGRRYEENRQFF. Full variable domain (rest looked up from reference TRBV11-2 and TRBJ2-1): EAGVAQSPRYKIIEKRQSVAFWCNPISGHATLYWYQQILGQGPKLLIQFQNNGVVDDSQLPKDRFSAERLKGVDSTLKIQPAKLEDSAVYLCASIKTSGRRYEENRQFFGPGTRLTVL.

The V call is TRBV27, the J call TRBJ2-2; TRBD2 agrees at 13 bases. From germline, CDR1 is MNHEY and CDR2 SMNVEV (reference sequence). The V and J ends lost 8 bases and 5 bases, in that order; junction bases with no gene match: 20. This CDR3 is 20 amino acids long. CDR3: CASGQPTPYRLAGGTGELFF. The CDR3 DNA reads as TGTGCCAGCGGTCAACCTACCCCCTATCGACTAGCGGGAGGTACCGGGGAGCTGTTTTTT.

The CDR3 nucleotides are TGTGCCAGCAGTGCCCAGGGGTTTGGCATTCAGTACTTC. Its translation: CASSAQGFGIQYF. This chain connects TRBV2 to TRBJ2-4; TRBD1 is a possible D gene (6 bases). The CDR3 sequence is 13 residues long. Between the trimmed V and J ends, which lost 4 bases and 9 bases, there was a span of 13 bases. From germline, CDR1 is SNHLY and CDR2 FYNNEI.

The J gene is TRBJ2-2, the V gene TRBV14; possibly TRBD1 for D (6 bases). The CDR3 totals 14 residues. V gave up 3 bases and J gave up 9 bases, with 14 bases separating them. Germline V gene sequence: CDR1 SGHDN, CDR2 FVKESK. The CDR3 spells CASSQGTRDRELFF. CDR3 coding DNA: TGTGCCAGCAGCCAGGGGACGAGGGACAGGGAGCTGTTTTTT.

This chain joins TRBV9 and TRBJ2-1; perhaps D is TRBD1 or TRBD2 (5 bases each). The germline V gene has CDR1 SGDLS and CDR2 YYNGEE. This CDR3 has 14 residues. V was shortened by 1 base and J by 9 bases, with 14 bases between the two germline ends. CDR3 sequence (DNA): TGTGCCAGCAGCGTACAGGGAGAAGGTGGTGAGCAGTTCTTC. It is translated as CASSVQGEGGEQFF.